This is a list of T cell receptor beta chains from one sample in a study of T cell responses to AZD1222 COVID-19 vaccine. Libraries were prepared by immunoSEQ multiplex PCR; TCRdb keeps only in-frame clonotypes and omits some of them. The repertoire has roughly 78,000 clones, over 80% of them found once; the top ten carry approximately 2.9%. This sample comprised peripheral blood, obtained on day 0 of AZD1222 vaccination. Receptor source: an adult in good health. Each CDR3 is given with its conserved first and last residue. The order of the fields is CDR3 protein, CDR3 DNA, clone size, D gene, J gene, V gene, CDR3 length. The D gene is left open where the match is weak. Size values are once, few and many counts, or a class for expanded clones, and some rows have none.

CDR3aa: CASSANHQGGAAFF; CDR3nt: TGTGCCAGCAGTGCGAACCACCAAGGAGGCGCAGCTTTCTTT; abundance: NA; d_gene: NA; j_gene: TRBJ1-1; v_gene: TRBV2; len: 14
CDR3aa: CATETGSEAFF; CDR3nt: TGTGCCACCGAAACCGGATCTGAAGCTTTCTTT; abundance: NA; d_gene: NA; j_gene: TRBJ1-1; v_gene: TRBV27; len: 11
CDR3aa: CASSGTSAETQYF; CDR3nt: TGTGCCAGCAGCGGGACTAGCGCCGAGACCCAGTACTTC; abundance: NA; d_gene: TRBD2; j_gene: TRBJ2-5; v_gene: TRBV5-5; len: 13
CDR3aa: CATGTANTEAFF; CDR3nt: TGTGCCACCGGGACAGCTAACACTGAAGCTTTCTTT; abundance: NA; d_gene: TRBD1; j_gene: TRBJ1-1; v_gene: TRBV6-5; len: 12
CDR3aa: CASSLQPGQVRWYF; CDR3nt: TGCGCCAGCAGCTTACAACCGGGACAAGTACGCTGGTATTTT; abundance: NA; d_gene: NA; j_gene: TRBJ2-3; v_gene: TRBV4-1; len: 14
CDR3aa: CASSQDRGRTDTQYF; CDR3nt: TGTGCCAGCAGCCAGGACAGGGGAAGGACAGATACGCAGTATTTT; abundance: NA; d_gene: TRBD1; j_gene: TRBJ2-3; v_gene: TRBV5-4; len: 15
CDR3aa: CASSLAITGVSNQPQHF; CDR3nt: TGTGCCAGCAGCTTAGCAATTACGGGAGTGAGCAATCAGCCCCAGCATTTT; abundance: NA; d_gene: NA; j_gene: TRBJ1-5; v_gene: TRBV7-4; len: 17
CDR3aa: CASSSRTGPSSGNTIYF; CDR3nt: TGTGCCAGCAGCTCCCGGACAGGGCCTTCCTCTGGAAACACCATATATTTT; abundance: NA; d_gene: TRBD1; j_gene: TRBJ1-3; v_gene: TRBV11-2; len: 17
CDR3aa: CASSLGAGGTYTEAFF; CDR3nt: TGTGCCAGCAGCTTAGGGGCGGGGGGGACGTACACTGAAGCTTTCTTT; abundance: NA; d_gene: NA; j_gene: TRBJ1-1; v_gene: TRBV7-7; len: 16
CDR3aa: CASSPGQLAKNIQYF; CDR3nt: TGTGCCAGCAGCCCGGGACAGCTAGCCAAAAACATTCAGTACTTC; abundance: NA; d_gene: TRBD1; j_gene: TRBJ2-4; v_gene: TRBV5-4; len: 15
CDR3aa: CASSIRGYGQPQHF; CDR3nt: TGTGCCAGTAGTATACGGGGGTATGGCCAGCCCCAGCATTTT; abundance: NA; d_gene: NA; j_gene: TRBJ1-5; v_gene: TRBV19; len: 14
CDR3aa: CASSYVANEQFF; CDR3nt: TGTGCCAGCAGTTACGTCGCCAATGAGCAGTTCTTC; abundance: NA; d_gene: NA; j_gene: TRBJ2-1; v_gene: TRBV6-6; len: 12
CDR3aa: CAIKQREEAGSLHEQYF; CDR3nt: TGTGCCATCAAGCAGAGGGAGGAGGCAGGGTCTCTCCACGAGCAGTACTTC; abundance: NA; d_gene: NA; j_gene: TRBJ2-7; v_gene: TRBV10-3; len: 17
CDR3aa: CASSDTGNSNQPQHF; CDR3nt: TGTGCCAGCTCTGATACAGGGAATAGCAATCAGCCCCAGCATTTT; abundance: NA; d_gene: NA; j_gene: TRBJ1-5; v_gene: TRBV6-5; len: 15
CDR3aa: CASSLAGVGRAFF; CDR3nt: TGTGCCAGCAGTTTGGCAGGGGTGGGACGTGCTTTCTTT; abundance: once; d_gene: NA; j_gene: TRBJ1-1; v_gene: TRBV12-3/TRBV12-4; len: 13
CDR3aa: CSVWGQGNSYEQYF; CDR3nt: TGCAGCGTGTGGGGACAGGGAAACTCCTACGAGCAGTACTTC; abundance: few; d_gene: TRBD1; j_gene: TRBJ2-7; v_gene: TRBV29-1; len: 14
CDR3aa: CSVRLARLSTDTQYF; CDR3nt: TGCAGCGTTCGACTAGCCCGGTTAAGCACAGATACGCAGTATTTT; abundance: few; d_gene: TRBD2; j_gene: TRBJ2-3; v_gene: TRBV29-1; len: 15
CDR3aa: CASSLWGATNEKLFF; CDR3nt: TGCGCCAGCAGCCTTTGGGGGGCAACTAATGAAAAACTGTTTTTT; abundance: NA; d_gene: NA; j_gene: TRBJ1-4; v_gene: TRBV4-3; len: 15
CDR3aa: CASSLGGGGTDTQYF; CDR3nt: TGTGCCAGCAGCCTGGGCGGGGGAGGCACAGATACGCAGTATTTT; abundance: NA; d_gene: TRBD2; j_gene: TRBJ2-3; v_gene: TRBV9; len: 15
CDR3aa: CASRADMESSPLHF; CDR3nt: TGTGCCAGCAGAGCAGACATGGAGAGCTCACCCCTCCACTTT; abundance: NA; d_gene: NA; j_gene: TRBJ1-6; v_gene: TRBV2; len: 14
CDR3aa: CASSQDLGGGLTDTQYF; CDR3nt: TGTGCCAGCAGCCAAGATCTGGGGGGGGGACTCACAGATACGCAGTATTTT; abundance: NA; d_gene: TRBD2; j_gene: TRBJ2-3; v_gene: TRBV3-1/TRBV3-2; len: 17
CDR3aa: CAITNKYNEQFF; CDR3nt: TGTGCCATCACGAACAAGTACAATGAGCAGTTCTTC; abundance: NA; d_gene: NA; j_gene: TRBJ2-1; v_gene: TRBV10-3; len: 12
CDR3aa: CASELQGYGNTIYF; CDR3nt: TGTGCCAGCGAACTTCAGGGATATGGAAACACCATATATTTT; abundance: NA; d_gene: NA; j_gene: TRBJ1-3; v_gene: TRBV7-9; len: 14
CDR3aa: CASSLGGGGSVEQYF; CDR3nt: TGTGCCAGCAGCTTAGGCGGCGGAGGTTCGGTCGAGCAGTACTTC; abundance: few; d_gene: NA; j_gene: TRBJ2-7; v_gene: TRBV13; len: 15
CDR3aa: CASSLDRGWDGYTF; CDR3nt: TGTGCCAGCAGTTTAGACAGGGGTTGGGATGGCTACACCTTC; abundance: NA; d_gene: TRBD1; j_gene: TRBJ1-2; v_gene: TRBV28; len: 14
CDR3aa: CASSLSIDSAYEQYF; CDR3nt: TGTGCCAGCAGTTTATCCATAGACAGCGCCTACGAGCAGTACTTC; abundance: NA; d_gene: NA; j_gene: TRBJ2-7; v_gene: TRBV27; len: 15
CDR3aa: CSVAGGETSQETQYF; CDR3nt: TGCAGCGTTGCCGGCGGGGAGACCTCCCAAGAGACCCAGTACTTC; abundance: NA; d_gene: NA; j_gene: TRBJ2-5; v_gene: TRBV29-1; len: 15
CDR3aa: CASSSVGGLNGEQFF; CDR3nt: TGTGCCAGCAGCTCAGTTGGGGGGCTTAATGGTGAGCAGTTCTTC; abundance: NA; d_gene: NA; j_gene: TRBJ2-1; v_gene: TRBV7-2; len: 15
CDR3aa: CASSISYRATDTQYF; CDR3nt: TGTGCCAGTAGTATATCCTACAGGGCCACAGATACGCAGTATTTT; abundance: NA; d_gene: NA; j_gene: TRBJ2-3; v_gene: TRBV19; len: 15
CDR3aa: CASSFPGQGSYGYTF; CDR3nt: TGTGCCAGCAGCTTCCCGGGACAGGGCTCCTATGGCTACACCTTC; abundance: NA; d_gene: TRBD1; j_gene: TRBJ1-2; v_gene: TRBV5-6; len: 15
CDR3aa: CASSGQGWQYF; CDR3nt: TGTGCCAGCAGTGGACAGGGGTGGCAGTACTTC; abundance: NA; d_gene: TRBD1; j_gene: TRBJ2-7; v_gene: TRBV6-4; len: 11
CDR3aa: CSVGGHSDTGELFF; CDR3nt: TGCAGCGTTGGTGGACATTCGGACACCGGGGAGCTGTTTTTT; abundance: once; d_gene: NA; j_gene: TRBJ2-2; v_gene: TRBV29-1; len: 14
CDR3aa: CASSDGQGARNTEAFF; CDR3nt: TGTGCCAGCTCGGATGGACAGGGGGCGCGGAACACTGAAGCTTTCTTT; abundance: NA; d_gene: TRBD1; j_gene: TRBJ1-1; v_gene: TRBV18; len: 16
CDR3aa: CASSLAGGRENSPLHF; CDR3nt: TGCGCCAGCAGCTTGGCCGGGGGGCGGGAGAATTCACCCCTCCACTTT; abundance: NA; d_gene: NA; j_gene: TRBJ1-6; v_gene: TRBV5-1; len: 16
CDR3aa: CASSVDSGRVNEQFF; CDR3nt: TGTGCCAGCAGCGTGGACTCAGGACGGGTAAATGAGCAGTTCTTC; abundance: few; d_gene: NA; j_gene: TRBJ2-1; v_gene: TRBV9; len: 15
CDR3aa: CASSLAEERHNEQFF; CDR3nt: TGTGCCAGCAGCTTAGCGGAGGAACGACACAATGAGCAGTTCTTC; abundance: NA; d_gene: NA; j_gene: TRBJ2-1; v_gene: TRBV7-9; len: 15
CDR3aa: CASSLKDLSYEQYF; CDR3nt: TGTGCCAGCAGCTTAAAGGACCTCTCCTACGAGCAGTACTTC; abundance: NA; d_gene: NA; j_gene: TRBJ2-7; v_gene: TRBV11-2; len: 14